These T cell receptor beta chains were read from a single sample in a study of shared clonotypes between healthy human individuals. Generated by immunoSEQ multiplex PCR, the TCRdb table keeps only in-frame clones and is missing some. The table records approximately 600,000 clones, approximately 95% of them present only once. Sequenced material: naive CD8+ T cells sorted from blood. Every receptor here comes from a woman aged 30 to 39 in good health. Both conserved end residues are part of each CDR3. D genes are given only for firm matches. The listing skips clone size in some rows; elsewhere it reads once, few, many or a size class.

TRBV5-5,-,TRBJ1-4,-,TGTGCCAGCAGCTTGGCCAGTCTTAATGAAAAACTGTTTTTT,CASSLASLNEKLFF
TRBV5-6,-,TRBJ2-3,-,TGTGCCAGCAGCATAAGTGGCGGACCAGATACGCAGTATTTT,CASSISGGPDTQYF
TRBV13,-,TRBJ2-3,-,TGTGCCAGCAGCGAGGACGAGTCAGATACGCAGTATTTT,CASSEDESDTQYF
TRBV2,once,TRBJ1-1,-,TGTGCCAGCAGGCCCGCAGGGTGGAACACTGAAGCTTTCTTT,CASRPAGWNTEAFF
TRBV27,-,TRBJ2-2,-,TGTGCCAGCAGTTTATTACCGAGAGAAAACACCGGGGAGCTGTTTTTT,CASSLLPRENTGELFF
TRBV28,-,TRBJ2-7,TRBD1,TGTGCCAGCAGTCCCAGGGGGCGCGACGAGCAGTACTTC,CASSPRGRDEQYF
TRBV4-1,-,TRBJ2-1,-,TGCGCCAGCAGCCAAGATATACCGCAAAGCTCCTACAATGAGCAGTTCTTC,CASSQDIPQSSYNEQFF
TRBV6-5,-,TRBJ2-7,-,TGTGCCAGCAGTTACTCCGTCAGGGGCCACGAGCAGTACTTC,CASSYSVRGHEQYF
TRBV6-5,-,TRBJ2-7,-,TGTGCCAGCACCCCTTGGCCGGCGGGCGAGCAGTACTTC,CASTPWPAGEQYF
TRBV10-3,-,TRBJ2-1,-,TGTGCCATCAGTGAGAAGGAACTGATGAGCTCCTACAATGAGCAGTTCTTC,CAISEKELMSSYNEQFF
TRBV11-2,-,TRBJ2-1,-,TGTGCCAGCAGCTTAGATGGGGGAAATGAGCAGTTCTTC,CASSLDGGNEQFF
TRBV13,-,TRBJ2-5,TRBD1,TGTGCCAGCAGCTTAAAGGGCGAAGCAGGGGGTCAGGGTGAGACCCAGTACTTC,CASSLKGEAGGQGETQYF
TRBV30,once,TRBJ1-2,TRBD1,TGTGCCTGGAGCGCCGGGACAGCTTCAGTAATGACCTTC,CAWSAGTASVMTF
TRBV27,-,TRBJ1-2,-,TGTGCCAGCAGTGCGGATGGGGATGGCTACACCTTC,CASSADGDGYTF
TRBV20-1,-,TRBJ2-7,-,TGCAGTGCTAGAGAACCCGAGCAGTACTTC,CSAREPEQYF